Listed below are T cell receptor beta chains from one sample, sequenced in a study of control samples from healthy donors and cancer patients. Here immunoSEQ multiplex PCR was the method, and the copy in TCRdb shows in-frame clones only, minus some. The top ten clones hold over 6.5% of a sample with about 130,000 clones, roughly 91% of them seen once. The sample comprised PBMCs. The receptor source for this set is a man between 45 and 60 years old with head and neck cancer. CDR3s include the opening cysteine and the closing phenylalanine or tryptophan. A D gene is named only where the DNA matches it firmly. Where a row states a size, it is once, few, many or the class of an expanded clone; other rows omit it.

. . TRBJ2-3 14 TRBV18 CASSHKPGADTQYF TGTGCCAGCTCACACAAGCCGGGGGCAGATACGCAGTATTTT
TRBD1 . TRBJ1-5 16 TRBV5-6 CASSLTGGVGNQPQHF TGTGCCAGCAGCCTAACAGGGGGCGTGGGCAATCAGCCCCAGCATTTT
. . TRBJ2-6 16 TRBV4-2 CASSQDRSYGANVLTF TGTGCCAGCAGCCAAGATAGGTCGTATGGGGCCAACGTCCTGACTTTC
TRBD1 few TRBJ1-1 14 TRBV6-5 CASSPGQGDTEAFF TGTGCCAGCAGTCCGGGACAGGGGGACACTGAAGCTTTCTTT
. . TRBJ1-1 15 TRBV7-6 CASSFREGANTEAFF TGTGCCAGCAGCTTCAGGGAGGGTGCGAACACTGAAGCTTTCTTT
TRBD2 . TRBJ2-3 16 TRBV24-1 CATSDAGTSGGATQYF TGTGCCACCAGTGACGCCGGGACTAGCGGGGGGGCAACGCAGTATTTT
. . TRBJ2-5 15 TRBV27 CASSFLGGLQETQYF TGTGCCAGCAGTTTCTTGGGAGGCCTCCAAGAGACCCAGTACTTC
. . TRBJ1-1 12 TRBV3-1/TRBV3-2 CASSSRQAKAFF TGTGCCAGCAGCTCGCGACAGGCGAAAGCTTTCTTT
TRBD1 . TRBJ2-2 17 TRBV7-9 CASSPNSGTGGTGELFF TGTGCCAGCAGCCCAAACTCCGGGACAGGGGGCACCGGGGAGCTGTTTTTT
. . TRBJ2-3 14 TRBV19 CASSVSSGTDTQYF TGTGCCAGTAGTGTCTCCTCGGGGACAGATACGCAGTATTTT
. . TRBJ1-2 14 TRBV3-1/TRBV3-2 CASSLRGGVYGYTF TGTGCCAGCAGCCTCCGGGGGGGCGTCTATGGCTACACCTTC
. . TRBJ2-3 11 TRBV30 CAWSDSLLQYF TGTGCCTGGTCGGACTCGTTACTGCAGTATTTT
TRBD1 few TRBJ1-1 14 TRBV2 CASKPQGANTEAFF TGTGCCAGCAAACCTCAGGGGGCGAACACTGAAGCTTTCTTT
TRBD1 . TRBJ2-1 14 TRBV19 CASSSPDRGNEQFF TGTGCCAGTAGTAGCCCGGACAGGGGAAATGAGCAGTTCTTC
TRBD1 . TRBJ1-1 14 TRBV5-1 CASSLGEQGFGAFF TGCGCCAGCAGCTTGGGGGAACAGGGGTTCGGAGCTTTCTTT
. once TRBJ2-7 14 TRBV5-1 CASSLVSGSYEQYF TGCGCCAGCAGCTTGGTATCAGGGTCCTACGAGCAGTACTTC
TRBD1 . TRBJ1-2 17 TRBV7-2 CASSLFPPGQNNYGYTF TGTGCCAGCAGCTTATTCCCGCCGGGACAGAATAACTATGGCTACACCTTC
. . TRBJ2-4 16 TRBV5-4 CASSLEIGIAKNIQYF TGTGCCAGCAGCTTGGAAATTGGGATAGCCAAAAACATTCAGTACTTC
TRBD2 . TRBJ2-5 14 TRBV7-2 CASSLNNGGEVQYF TGTGCCAGCAGCTTAAACAACGGGGGGGAGGTCCAGTACTTC
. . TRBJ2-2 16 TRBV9 CASSGVALVDGGELFF TGTGCCAGCAGCGGGGTGGCACTAGTCGATGGCGGGGAGCTGTTTTTT
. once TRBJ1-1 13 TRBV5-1 CASIGEVNTEAFF TGCGCCAGCATCGGCGAGGTGAACACTGAAGCTTTCTTT
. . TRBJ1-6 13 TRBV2 CASSDKENSPLHF TGTGCCAGCAGTGACAAGGAGAATTCACCCCTCCACTTT
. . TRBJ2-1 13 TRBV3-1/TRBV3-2 CASSLLVGNEQFF TGTGCCAGCAGCCTCCTAGTAGGTAATGAGCAGTTCTTC
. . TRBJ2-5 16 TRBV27 CASSLFGRGGQETQYF TGTGCCAGCAGTTTATTTGGCAGGGGAGGCCAAGAGACCCAGTACTTC
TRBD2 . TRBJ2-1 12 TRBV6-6 CASSYTSGAGFF TGTGCCAGCAGTTACACTAGCGGGGCTGGGTTCTTC
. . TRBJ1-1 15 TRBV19 CASSIVVGGYTEAFF TGTGCCAGTAGTATAGTAGTCGGGGGCTACACTGAAGCTTTCTTT
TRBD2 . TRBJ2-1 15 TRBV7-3 CASSLGLAGVNEQFF TGTGCCAGCAGCTTGGGACTAGCGGGGGTGAATGAGCAGTTCTTC
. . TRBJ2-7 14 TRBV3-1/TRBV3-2 CASSQVQFSYEQYF TGTGCCAGCAGCCAAGTTCAGTTCTCCTACGAGCAGTACTTC
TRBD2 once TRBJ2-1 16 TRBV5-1 CASRATSGSSYNEQFF TGCGCCAGCAGGGCGACTAGCGGGAGCTCCTACAATGAGCAGTTCTTC
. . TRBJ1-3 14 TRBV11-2 CASSLGAGGNTIYF TGTGCCAGCAGCTTAGGGGCTGGTGGAAACACCATATATTTT
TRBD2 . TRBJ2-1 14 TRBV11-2 CASSNSGATGEQFF TGTGCCAGCAGCAATAGCGGGGCCACCGGTGAGCAGTTCTTC